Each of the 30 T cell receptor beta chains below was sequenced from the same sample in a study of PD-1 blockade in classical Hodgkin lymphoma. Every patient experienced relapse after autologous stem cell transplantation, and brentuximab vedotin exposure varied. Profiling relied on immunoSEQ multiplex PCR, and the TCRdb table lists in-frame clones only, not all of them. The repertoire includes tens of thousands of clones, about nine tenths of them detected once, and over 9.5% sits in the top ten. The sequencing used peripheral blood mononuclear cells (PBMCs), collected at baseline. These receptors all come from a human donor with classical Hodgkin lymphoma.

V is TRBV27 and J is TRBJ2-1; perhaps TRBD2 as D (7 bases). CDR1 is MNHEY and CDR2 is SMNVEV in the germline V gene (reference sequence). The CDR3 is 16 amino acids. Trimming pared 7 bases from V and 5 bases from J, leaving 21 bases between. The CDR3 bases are TGTGCCAGCACCGCTTCACAGGGACTAAGCCACAATGAGCAGTTCTTC. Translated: CASTASQGLSHNEQFF.

CDR3 sequence (DNA): TGTGCCAGCAGCTTCCAATCACCCGGGGAGCTGTTTTTT. Its translation is CASSFQSPGELFF. The genes are TRBV11-3 and TRBJ2-2, with D unresolved. Trimming left V 3 bases short and J 6 bases short, with 8 bases between. There are 13 residues in the CDR3. Germline-derived CDR1 and CDR2 are SGHNT and YENEEA.

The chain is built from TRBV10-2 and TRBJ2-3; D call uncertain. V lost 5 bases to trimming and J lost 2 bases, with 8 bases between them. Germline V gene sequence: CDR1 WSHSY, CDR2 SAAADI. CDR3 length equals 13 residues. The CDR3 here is CASSPGNTDTQYF. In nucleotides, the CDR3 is TGCGCCAGCAGTCCGGGCAACACAGATACGCAGTATTTT.

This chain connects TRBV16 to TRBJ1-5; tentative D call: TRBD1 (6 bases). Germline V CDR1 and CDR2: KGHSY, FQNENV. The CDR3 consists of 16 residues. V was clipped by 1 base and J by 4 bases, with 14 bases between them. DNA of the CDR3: TGTGCCAGCAGCCAATGGGGGGGGGCCGATAATCAGCCCCAGCATTTT. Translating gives CASSQWGGADNQPQHF.

CDR3: CASSTGGARETQYF. CDR3 coding DNA: TGTGCCAGCAGTACCGGGGGGGCACGGGAGACCCAGTACTTC. V usage is TRBV2 and J usage is TRBJ2-5, with 8 bases fitting TRBD2. This CDR3 contains 14 residues. The junction had 7 bases not matched to a gene; V was cut back by 5 bases and J by 5 bases. The germline V gene has CDR1 SNHLY and CDR2 FYNNEI.

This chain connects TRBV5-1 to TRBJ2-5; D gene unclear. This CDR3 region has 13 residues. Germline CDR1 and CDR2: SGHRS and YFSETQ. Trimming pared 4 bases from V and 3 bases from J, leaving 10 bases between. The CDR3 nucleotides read TGCGCCAGCAGCCTGAGACCCAAAGAGACCCAGTACTTC. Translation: CASSLRPKETQYF. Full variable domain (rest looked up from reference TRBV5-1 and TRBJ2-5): KAGVTQTPRYLIKTRGQQVTLSCSPISGHRSVSWYQQTPGQGLQFLFEYFSETQRNKGNFPGRFSGRQFSNSRSEMNVSTLELGDSALYLCASSLRPKETQYFGPGTRLLVL.

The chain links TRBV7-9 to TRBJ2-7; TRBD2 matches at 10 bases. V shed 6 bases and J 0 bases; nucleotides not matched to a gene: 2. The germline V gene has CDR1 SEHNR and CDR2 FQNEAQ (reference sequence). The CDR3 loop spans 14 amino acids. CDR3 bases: TGTGCCAGCAGTTCTAGCGGGGGCTCCTACGAGCAGTACTTC. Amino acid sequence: CASSSSGGSYEQYF.

CDR3 amino acids: CASSPKSSYEQYF. CDR3 sequence (DNA): TGTGCCAGCAGCCCCAAGAGCTCCTACGAGCAGTACTTC. This sequence joins TRBV9 and TRBJ2-7; unclear D gene. V was cut by 4 bases and J by 0 bases, with 8 bases left in between. CDR1 is SGDLS and CDR2 is YYNGEE in the germline V gene. The CDR3 runs 13 residues.

The CDR3 sequence is CASSVLAGGPLVEDTQYF. In nucleotides, the CDR3 is TGTGCCAGCAGCGTCCTAGCGGGAGGGCCTCTTGTCGAAGATACGCAGTATTTT. The chain carries TRBV9 and TRBJ2-3; 12 bases are shared with TRBD2. The CDR3 consists of 18 residues. Looked up from germline, CDR1 is SGDLS and CDR2 is YYNGEE. V shed 2 bases, J shed 5 bases, and the junction held 12 bases outside the gene matches.

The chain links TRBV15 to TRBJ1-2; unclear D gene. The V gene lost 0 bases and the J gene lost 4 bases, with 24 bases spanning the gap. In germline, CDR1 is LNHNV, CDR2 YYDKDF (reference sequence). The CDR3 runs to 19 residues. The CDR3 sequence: CATSRDSIVFHSRFYGYTF. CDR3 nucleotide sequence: TGTGCCACCAGCAGAGATTCTATAGTTTTCCATTCCCGGTTCTATGGCTACACCTTC.

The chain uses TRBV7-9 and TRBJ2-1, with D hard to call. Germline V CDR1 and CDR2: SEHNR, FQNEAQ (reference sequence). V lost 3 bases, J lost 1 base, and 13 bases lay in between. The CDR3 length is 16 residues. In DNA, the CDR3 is TGTGCCAGCAGCTTGCTTAGGGCCCTTTCCTACAATGAGCAGTTCTTC. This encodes CASSLLRALSYNEQFF.

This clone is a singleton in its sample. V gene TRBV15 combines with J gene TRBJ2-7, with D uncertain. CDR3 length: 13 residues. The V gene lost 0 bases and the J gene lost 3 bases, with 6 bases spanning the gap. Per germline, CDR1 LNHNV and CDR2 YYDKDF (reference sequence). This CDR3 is CATSRDRDYEQYF. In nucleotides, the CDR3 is TGTGCCACCAGCAGAGATCGTGACTACGAGCAGTACTTC. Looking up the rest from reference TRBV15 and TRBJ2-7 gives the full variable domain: DAMVIQNPRYQVTQFGKPVTLSCSQTLNHNVMYWYQQKSSQAPKLLFHYYDKDFNNEADTPDNFQSRRPNTSFCFLDIRSPGLGDTAMYLCATSRDRDYEQYFGPGTRLTVT.

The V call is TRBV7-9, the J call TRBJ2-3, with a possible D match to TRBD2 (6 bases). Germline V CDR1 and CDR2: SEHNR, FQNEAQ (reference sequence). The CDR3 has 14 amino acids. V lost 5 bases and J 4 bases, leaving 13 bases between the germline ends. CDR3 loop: CASSPSGGSDTQYF. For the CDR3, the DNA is TGTGCCAGCAGCCCTAGTGGGGGGTCAGATACGCAGTATTTT.

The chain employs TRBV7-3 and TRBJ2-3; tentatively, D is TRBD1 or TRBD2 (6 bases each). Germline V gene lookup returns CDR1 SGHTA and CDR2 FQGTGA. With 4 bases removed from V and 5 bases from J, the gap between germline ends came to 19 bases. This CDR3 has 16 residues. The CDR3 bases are TGTGCCAGCAGCTCAGGGGTTCTGAAGGGGGGAGATACGCAGTATTTT. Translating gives CASSSGVLKGGDTQYF.

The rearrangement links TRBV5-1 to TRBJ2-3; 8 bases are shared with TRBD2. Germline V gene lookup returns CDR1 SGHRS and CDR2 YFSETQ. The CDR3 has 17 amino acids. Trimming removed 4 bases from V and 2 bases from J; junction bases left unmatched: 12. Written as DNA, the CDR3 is TGCGCCAGCAGCCTTGGTTTGGGTAGCGGGGCCACAGATACGCAGTATTTT. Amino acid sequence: CASSLGLGSGATDTQYF.

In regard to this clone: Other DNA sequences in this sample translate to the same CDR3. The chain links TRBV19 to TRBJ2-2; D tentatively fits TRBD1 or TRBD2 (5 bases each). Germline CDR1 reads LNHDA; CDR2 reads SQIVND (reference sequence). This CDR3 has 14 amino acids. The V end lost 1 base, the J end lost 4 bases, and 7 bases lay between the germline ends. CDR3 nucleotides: TGTGCCAGTAGTATAGGAGGGGTCACCGGGGAGCTGTTTTTT. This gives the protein CASSIGGVTGELFF.

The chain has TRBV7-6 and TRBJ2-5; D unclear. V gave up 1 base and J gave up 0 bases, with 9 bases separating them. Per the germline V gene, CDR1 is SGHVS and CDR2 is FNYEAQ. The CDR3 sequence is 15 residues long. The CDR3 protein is CASSLVPDNQETQYF. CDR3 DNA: TGTGCCAGCAGCTTAGTCCCAGATAACCAAGAGACCCAGTACTTC.

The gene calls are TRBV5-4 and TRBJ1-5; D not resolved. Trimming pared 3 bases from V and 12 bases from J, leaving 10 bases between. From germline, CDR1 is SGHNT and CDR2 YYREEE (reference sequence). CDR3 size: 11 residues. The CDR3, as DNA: TGTGCCAGCAGCTCGGGAGCCGACCAGCATTTT. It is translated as CASSSGADQHF.

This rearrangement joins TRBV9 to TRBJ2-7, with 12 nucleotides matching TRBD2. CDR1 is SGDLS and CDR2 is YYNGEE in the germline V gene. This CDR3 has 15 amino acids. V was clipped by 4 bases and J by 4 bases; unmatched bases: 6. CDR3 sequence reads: CASSIGLAGSYEQYF. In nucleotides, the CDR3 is TGTGCCAGCAGCATTGGACTAGCGGGATCTTACGAGCAGTACTTC.

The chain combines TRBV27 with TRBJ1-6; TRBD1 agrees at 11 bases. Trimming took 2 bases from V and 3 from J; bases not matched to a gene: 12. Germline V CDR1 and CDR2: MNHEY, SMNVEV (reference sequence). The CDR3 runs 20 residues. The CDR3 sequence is CASSLQGQGASALYNSPLHF. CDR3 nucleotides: TGTGCCAGCAGTTTACAAGGACAGGGGGCGTCGGCGCTCTATAATTCACCCCTCCACTTT.

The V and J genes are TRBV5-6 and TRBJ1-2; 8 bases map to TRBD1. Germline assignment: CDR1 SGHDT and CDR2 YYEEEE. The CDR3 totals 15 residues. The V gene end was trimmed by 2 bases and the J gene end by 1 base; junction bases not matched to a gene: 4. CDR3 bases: TGTGCCAGCAGCTTCTGGGACAGGAATAACTATGGCTACACCTTC. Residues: CASSFWDRNNYGYTF.

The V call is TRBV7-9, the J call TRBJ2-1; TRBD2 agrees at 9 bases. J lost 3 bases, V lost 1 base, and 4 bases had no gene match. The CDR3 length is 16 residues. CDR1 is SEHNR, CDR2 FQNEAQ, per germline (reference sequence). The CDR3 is CASSLEGSGGYNEQFF. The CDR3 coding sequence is TGTGCCAGCAGCTTAGAAGGTAGCGGGGGCTACAATGAGCAGTTCTTC. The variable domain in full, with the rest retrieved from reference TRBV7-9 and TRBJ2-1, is DTGVSQNPRHKITKRGQNVTFRCDPISEHNRLYWYRQTLGQGPEFLTYFQNEAQLEKSRLLSDRFSAERPKGSFSTLEIQRTEQGDSAMYLCASSLEGSGGYNEQFFGPGTRLTVL.

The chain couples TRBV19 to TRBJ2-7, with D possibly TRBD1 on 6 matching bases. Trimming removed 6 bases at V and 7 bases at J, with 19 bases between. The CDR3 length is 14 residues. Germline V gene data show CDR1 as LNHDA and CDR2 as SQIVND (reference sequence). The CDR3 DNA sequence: TGTGCCAGTAGGCCGGACAGTGGTACGTCGGAGCAGTACTTC. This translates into CASRPDSGTSEQYF.

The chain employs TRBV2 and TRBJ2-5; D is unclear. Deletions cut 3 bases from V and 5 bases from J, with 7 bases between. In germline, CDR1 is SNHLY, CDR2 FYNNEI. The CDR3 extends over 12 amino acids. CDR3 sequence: CASSDGSETQYF. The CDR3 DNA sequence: TGTGCCAGCAGTGATGGTTCTGAGACCCAGTACTTC.

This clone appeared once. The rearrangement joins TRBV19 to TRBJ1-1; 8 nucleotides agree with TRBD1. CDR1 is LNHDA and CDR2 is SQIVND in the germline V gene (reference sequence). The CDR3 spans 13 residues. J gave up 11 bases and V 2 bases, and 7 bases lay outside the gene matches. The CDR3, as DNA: TGTGCCAGTAGTATAATCGGGACAGGCACGGCTTTCTTT. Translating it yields CASSIIGTGTAFF.

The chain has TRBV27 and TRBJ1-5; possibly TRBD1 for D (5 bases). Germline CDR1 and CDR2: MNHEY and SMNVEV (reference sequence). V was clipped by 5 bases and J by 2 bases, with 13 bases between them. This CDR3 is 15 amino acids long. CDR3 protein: CASSKRGEGNQPQHF. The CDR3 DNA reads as TGTGCCAGCAGTAAGAGAGGGGAAGGCAATCAGCCCCAGCATTTT.

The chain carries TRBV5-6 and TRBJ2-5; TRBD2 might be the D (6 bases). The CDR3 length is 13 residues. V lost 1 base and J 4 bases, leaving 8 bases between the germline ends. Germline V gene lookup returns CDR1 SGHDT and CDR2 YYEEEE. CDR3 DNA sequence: TGTGCCAGCAGCTTGACTAGCTTAGAGACCCAGTACTTC. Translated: CASSLTSLETQYF.

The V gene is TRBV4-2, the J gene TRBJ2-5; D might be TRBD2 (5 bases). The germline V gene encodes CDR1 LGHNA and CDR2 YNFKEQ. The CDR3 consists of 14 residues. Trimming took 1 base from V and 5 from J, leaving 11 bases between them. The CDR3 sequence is CASSQGGGRETQYF. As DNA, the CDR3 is TGTGCCAGCAGCCAAGGAGGAGGTCGGGAGACCCAGTACTTC.

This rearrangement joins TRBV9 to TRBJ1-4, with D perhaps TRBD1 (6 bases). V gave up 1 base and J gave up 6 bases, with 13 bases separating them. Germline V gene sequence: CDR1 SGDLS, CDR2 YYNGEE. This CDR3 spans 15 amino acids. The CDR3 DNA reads TGTGCCAGCAGCGTAAACGGGGGCGGACATGAAAAACTGTTTTTT. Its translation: CASSVNGGGHEKLFF.

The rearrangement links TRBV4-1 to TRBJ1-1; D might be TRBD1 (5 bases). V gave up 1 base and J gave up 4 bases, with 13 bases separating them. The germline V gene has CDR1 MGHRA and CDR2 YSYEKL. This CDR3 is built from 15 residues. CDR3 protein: CASSQAGGVITEAFF. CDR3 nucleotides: TGCGCCAGCAGCCAAGCGGGGGGGGTTATCACTGAAGCTTTCTTT.